The 7 T cell receptor beta chains presented below share a single source sample, sequenced in a study of cytomegalovirus exposure and HLA in healthy donors. Researchers ran the PCR with 60 Vbeta and 13 Jbeta primers. Produced via immunoSEQ multiplex PCR; TCRdb's table is partial and in-frame only. The sample has approximately 220,000 clones, about 80% seen once. Sequenced material: PBMCs. The receptors stem from a man between 40 and 49 years old in good health and CMV-seropositive.

The rearrangement links TRBV4-1 to TRBJ2-7; D unclear. Germline V gene lookup returns CDR1 MGHRA and CDR2 YSYEKL. The CDR3 is made up of 10 amino acids. V lost 2 bases and J 7 bases, leaving 3 bases between the germline ends. CDR3 sequence (DNA): TGCGCCAGCAGCCAAACAGAGCAGTACGTC. Protein product: CASSQTEQYV.

The sample holds one count of this clone. This chain connects TRBV15 to TRBJ2-5; D is unresolved. Trimming cost V 0 bases and J 2 bases, with 4 bases left between them. CDR1 and CDR2 from the germline V gene are LNHNV and YYDKDF (reference sequence). The CDR3 totals 13 residues. The CDR3 here is CATSRDRQETQYF. The CDR3 DNA follows: TGTGCCACCAGCAGAGACAGACAAGAGACCCAGTACTTC.

This clone has only a few counts. The chain combines TRBV27 with TRBJ2-7; 10 bases map to TRBD2. The CDR3 is 15 residues long. Germline CDR1 MNHEY, CDR2 SMNVEV (reference sequence). V shed 2 bases and J 5 bases; nucleotides not matched to a gene: 6. DNA for the CDR3: TGTGCCAGCAGTTTAGGGCTAGCGGGAGTACACGAGCAGTACTTC. Its protein is CASSLGLAGVHEQYF.

The V call is TRBV6-6, the J call TRBJ2-7, with a tentative D call TRBD2 (7 bases). V lost 2 bases to trimming and J lost 5 bases, with 13 bases between them. Germline-derived CDR1 and CDR2 are MNHNY and SVGAGI (reference sequence). The CDR3 length is 14 residues. CDR3 in DNA: TGTGCCAGCAGTTACGGCCAAGGGGGGGACGAGCAGTACTTC. Its protein is CASSYGQGGDEQYF.

This clone was detected a few times. This chain joins TRBV5-1 and TRBJ2-6, with D possibly being TRBD2 (6 bases). Germline-derived CDR1 and CDR2 are SGHRS and YFSETQ. The CDR3 consists of 16 residues. V shed 4 bases and J shed 3 bases, with 14 bases lying between them. DNA of the CDR3: TGCGCCAGCAGCCCCGGGACTCTGGGTGGGGCCAACGTCCTGACTTTC. Its translation is CASSPGTLGGANVLTF.

The gene calls are TRBV6-6 and TRBJ2-1; D uncertain. The germline V gene has CDR1 MNHNY and CDR2 SVGAGI (reference sequence). Deletions cut 2 bases from V and 2 bases from J, with 13 bases between. The CDR3 spans 16 residues. The CDR3 spells CASSYAVVVAYNEQFF. The CDR3, as DNA: TGTGCCAGCAGTTACGCGGTTGTTGTGGCCTACAATGAGCAGTTCTTC.

V usage is TRBV9 and J usage is TRBJ2-1; 11 bases are a match to TRBD1. Losses at the gene ends were 4 bases for V and 2 bases for J; bases not matched to a gene: 5. Germline V CDR1 and CDR2: SGDLS, YYNGEE. The CDR3 sequence is 16 residues long. CDR3 residues: CASSPSDRGPYNEQFF. CDR3 in DNA: TGTGCCAGCAGCCCGTCGGACAGGGGGCCCTACAATGAGCAGTTCTTC.